The 7 T cell receptor beta chains below were found in one sample sequenced in a study of blood T cell repertoires in COVID-19 (dated by TCRdb to 2019 to 2021). The library was made by the immunoSEQ multiplex PCR assay. Not all clones reach the TCRdb copy of this immuneACCESS table, which keeps in-frame sequences only. Checked studies attribute under half of the gap to unresolved V genes and leave the rest unexplained. In all, the sample holds over 150,000 clones, and 87% of those were seen once. The ten largest clones capture approximately 2.4% of the sample. Sequenced sample: PBMCs or T cells enriched from blood (not recorded which). Receptors originate from a woman aged 25 to 39 who had recovered from COVID-19.

The J gene is TRBJ2-1, the V gene TRBV4-3; TRBD2 matches at 14 bases. Germline V gene sequence: CDR1 LGHNA, CDR2 YSLEER. Trimming cost V 4 bases and J 7 bases; bases outside gene matches: 9. The CDR3 spans 17 residues. The CDR3, as DNA: TGCGCCAGCAGCCCCTTTTTCGGGACTAGCGGGAGAAATGAGCAGTTCTTC. Translation gives CASSPFFGTSGRNEQFF.

Only one count was recorded for this clone. The rearrangement joins TRBV7-8 to TRBJ1-2, with D perhaps matching TRBD1 (6 bases). The germline V gene has CDR1 SGHVS and CDR2 FQNEAQ. The CDR3 consists of 14 residues. Trimming stripped 4 bases from V and 8 bases from J, with 17 bases between. CDR3 nucleotides: TGTGCCAGCAGCTCAAGGGGGGGCTTAGAAGGCTACACCTTC. It translates to CASSSRGGLEGYTF.

The rearrangement joins TRBV7-2 to TRBJ2-2, with a weak D call TRBD1 (5 bases). This CDR3 region has 15 residues. V dropped 5 bases and J dropped 5 bases, with 15 bases sitting between them. Germline CDR1 reads SGHTA; CDR2 reads FQGNSA. DNA of the CDR3: TGTGCCAGCAGCCCCCGCGGCAGGGTGACCGGGGAGCTGTTTTTT. Protein sequence: CASSPRGRVTGELFF.

V is TRBV4-1 and J is TRBJ2-7; D is perhaps TRBD2 (6 bases). This CDR3 has 15 residues. Germline V gene lookup returns CDR1 MGHRA and CDR2 YSYEKL. V was trimmed by 0 bases and J by 4 bases, leaving 13 bases between them. The CDR3 reads CASSQDLSGLYEQYF. The CDR3 DNA reads as TGCGCCAGCAGCCAAGATCTGTCGGGACTTTACGAGCAGTACTTC.

A note on this clone: Other DNA sequences in this specimen translate into the identical CDR3. V is TRBV7-9 and J is TRBJ1-6; a weak D match, TRBD1 (6 bases). The CDR3 runs 14 residues. The germline V and J ends were trimmed by 3 bases and 7 bases, with 10 bases remaining between them. Germline lookup yields CDR1 SEHNR and CDR2 FQNEAQ (reference sequence). The CDR3 region has the DNA TGTGCCAGCAGCTTGGTACAGGGAAATTCACCCCTCCACTTT. Its protein is CASSLVQGNSPLHF.

In this sample, this clone turned up once. The rearrangement links TRBV7-9 to TRBJ1-5; possibly TRBD1 for D (6 bases). CDR1 is SEHNR and CDR2 is FQNEAQ in the germline V gene (reference sequence). The CDR3 contains 16 residues. V lost 4 bases to trimming and J lost 1 base, with 14 bases between them. Written as DNA, the CDR3 is TGTGCCAGCAGCTCCTCGGGAGGGGGAAGCAATCAGCCCCAGCATTTT. Translation: CASSSSGGGSNQPQHF.

V and J are TRBV12-5 and TRBJ1-4, with 9 bases aligning to TRBD1. Losses at the gene ends were 4 bases for V and 7 bases for J; bases not matched to a gene: 16. Germline CDR1 is LGHNT and CDR2 is FRNRAP. The CDR3 consists of 18 residues. The CDR3 coding sequence is TGTGCTAGTGGTTACATCCCCGCCGGGACAGGGTATAGTGAAAAACTGTTTTTT. Its translation: CASGYIPAGTGYSEKLFF.